This T cell receptor (beta chain) was captured by sequencing in a study of blood T cell repertoires in COVID-19. Looking at the study overall: Specimens from acute and convalescent COVID-19 originated in the United States, Italy and Spain. Sources were T cells, B-cell-depleted T cells, or PBMCs; the material itself was cDNA or gDNA.

In the source study's methods: Estimation of nucleated cell counts was performed using reference gene primer amplification. Clones were sequenced by immunoSEQ multiplex PCR, and TCRdb holds only the in-frame ones, with some missing. V and J calls and clone size are copied from that table; D and trimming were computed from the DNA. This sample has 250,000 or so clones, with roughly 77% found just once. The CDR3 is 14 amino acids. Trimming stripped 10 bases from V and 0 bases from J, with 10 bases between. CDR1 and CDR2 from the germline V gene are SNHLY and FYNNEI. Sequencing was done on a sample of peripheral blood. The receptor was derived from a woman aged 80 or over with acute or convalescent COVID-19. V and J are TRBV2 and TRBJ2-6; maybe TRBD1 (6 bases). CDR3 coding DNA: TGTGCCACCTCGACAGGCTCTGGGGCCAACGTCCTGACTTTC. Translated, it gives CATSTGSGANVLTF.